This entry describes one T cell receptor (beta chain). The target of this receptor is not known. There are no base qualities to consult, and no much larger clone falls within one base. From the cysteine up to the phenylalanine, the CDR3 has a length of 12 residues. Left in the record is the CDR3 DNA by itself, 36 bases read in frame from the first base. The CDR1 and CDR2 encoded by the germline V gene are SGHVS and FNYEAQ. Trimming takes 5 bases from V and 11 bases from J, and the germline ends sit 15 bases apart. This specimen belongs to a study of blood T cell repertoires in COVID-19 (dated by TCRdb to between 2020 and 2021). Context from the whole study: Samples covering the acute and convalescent phases of COVID-19 were provided by collaborators in the United States, Italy and Spain. The material from the prospective study consisted of cDNA or gDNA derived from T cells, B-cell-depleted T cells, or PBMCs. Deeply sampled blood TCRbeta repertoires from subjects exposed to, actively infected with, or recovered from COVID-19 were included in the dataset. A freely available public database, intended as a resource for researchers studying the immune response to SARS-CoV-2, is where the repertoires were released. Samples came from the ongoing ImmuneRACE study (first 160 participants) plus 1,254 subjects from 6 global collaborators. Sample metadata almost always included a de-identified subject ID, COVID-19 status, age in years and sex. HLA class I and class II types, where available, came from metadata supplied by the sample provider rather than from assay-based typing.

Whole blood was collected in K2EDTA tubes by collaborating institutions according to the institutions' own protocols. Collaborator samples were shipped for TCRbeta analysis as frozen whole blood, isolated PBMCs, or DNA extracted from either sample type. TCRbeta CDR3 regions were amplified from genomic DNA by means of the immunoSEQ Assay, a bias-controlled multiplex PCR. Regarding the original processing steps: Within the assay, amplification of reference gene primers was used to estimate how many nucleated cells each sample contained. To quantify the absolute abundance of each unique TCRbeta CDR3 rearrangement, sequence reads were collapsed and filtered. For each sample, productive Simpson clonality was calculated by taking the square root of Simpson's diversity index across productive rearrangements. The source is immuneACCESS, and TCRdb retained only in-frame sequences with V and J called. Part of the clones is not carried over; for the studies checked, unresolved V genes explain less than half of this, and the remainder is unexplained. V and J calls and clone size are given by that table; D and trimming were obtained from the DNA. Counted in this sample were 100,000 to 150,000 clones; about 85% of them appeared once. Of the sample, roughly 27% falls within the top ten clones.

The investigation overall reported the following: The quantity of clinical and demographic metadata differed by source and by participant and was supplied without curation.

This receptor was identified in a woman aged 80 or older with acute or convalescent COVID-19. Sequencing input: peripheral blood. The chain uses TRBV7-6 and TRBJ1-1; possibly the D gene is TRBD1, per 6 matching bases. The CDR3 sequence is CASSGGDTRAFF. The nucleotide sequence is TGTGCCAGCAGCGGGGGGGACACCCGGGCTTTCTTT.